The rows below give T cell receptor beta chains drawn from one sample of a study of cytomegalovirus exposure and HLA in healthy donors. The protocol was immunoSEQ multiplex PCR, while the TCRdb copy is restricted to in-frame clones and leaves out a portion. The sample contains about 200,000 clones, roughly 80% of which appear only once. Sequenced input: PBMCs. These TCRs come from a woman aged 45 to 65 in good health and CMV-seronegative. CDR3s include the opening cysteine and the closing phenylalanine or tryptophan. Each record gives: clone size, V gene, J gene, CDR3 protein. The listing skips clone size in some rows; elsewhere it reads once, few, many or a size class.

abundance: -; v_gene: TRBV18; j_gene: TRBJ1-1; CDR3aa: CASSPRTGGNTEAFF
abundance: few; v_gene: TRBV7-8; j_gene: TRBJ1-1; CDR3aa: CASSSPGARTEAFF
abundance: few; v_gene: TRBV9; j_gene: TRBJ1-5; CDR3aa: CASSVGGYSNQPQHF
abundance: -; v_gene: TRBV7-3; j_gene: TRBJ1-1; CDR3aa: CASSPRSGGQSLNTEAFF
abundance: few; v_gene: TRBV4-2; j_gene: TRBJ2-2; CDR3aa: CASTPQGSANTGELFF
abundance: -; v_gene: TRBV7-9; j_gene: TRBJ1-2; CDR3aa: CASSLVLGTTYGYTF
abundance: once; v_gene: TRBV5-1; j_gene: TRBJ2-7; CDR3aa: CASSLTAGQYEQYF
abundance: -; v_gene: TRBV6-5; j_gene: TRBJ2-3; CDR3aa: CASSSTEITDTQYF
abundance: -; v_gene: TRBV29-1; j_gene: TRBJ1-2; CDR3aa: CSVESRSRGGYTF
abundance: few; v_gene: TRBV10-3; j_gene: TRBJ1-2; CDR3aa: CAISPLVGQGEKEGGYTF
abundance: -; v_gene: TRBV6-5; j_gene: TRBJ1-6; CDR3aa: CASSYEGGSPLHF
abundance: once; v_gene: TRBV6-1; j_gene: TRBJ1-3; CDR3aa: CAIRGGLFSGNTIYF
abundance: -; v_gene: TRBV27; j_gene: TRBJ2-1; CDR3aa: CASSGDRGGNEQFF
abundance: -; v_gene: TRBV4-1; j_gene: TRBJ2-5; CDR3aa: CASSQGWTSKEAQYF
abundance: -; v_gene: TRBV19; j_gene: TRBJ1-5; CDR3aa: CASSILDTGYQPQHF
abundance: -; v_gene: TRBV11-3; j_gene: TRBJ2-1; CDR3aa: CASSPGLAGGGRNEQFF
abundance: -; v_gene: TRBV14; j_gene: TRBJ2-7; CDR3aa: CASSQGTSGYSYEQYF
abundance: -; v_gene: TRBV6-1; j_gene: TRBJ1-2; CDR3aa: CASTDWVDRGGYTF
abundance: -; v_gene: TRBV4-3; j_gene: TRBJ1-2; CDR3aa: CASSQAWGANYGYTF
abundance: -; v_gene: TRBV29-1; j_gene: TRBJ2-3; CDR3aa: CSVGGVQGTTDTQYF
abundance: -; v_gene: TRBV21-1; j_gene: TRBJ2-5; CDR3aa: CASSKAGLALETQYF
abundance: -; v_gene: TRBV5-6; j_gene: TRBJ2-1; CDR3aa: CASSLRGTFSEQFF